This TCR beta chain derives from a study of blood T cell repertoires in COVID-19. The protocol was immunoSEQ multiplex PCR, while the TCRdb copy is restricted to in-frame clones and leaves out a portion. The sample includes roughly 160,000 clones, about 88% seen only once; the top ten take about 6.5%. Sequenced material: PBMCs or T cells enriched from blood (not recorded which). The TCR originated in a woman aged 45-59 years who had recovered from COVID-19.

The CDR3 nucleotides read TGTGCCAGCTCACCACCCGGGACAGGGCGGAACACTGAAGCTTTCTTT. It is translated as CASSPPGTGRNTEAFF. The rearrangement uses TRBV18 and TRBJ1-1; 9 nucleotides agree with TRBD1. This CDR3 has 16 residues. The trim removed 0 bases at V and 1 base at J, leaving 3 bases unmatched. Germline V lookup: CDR1 KGHSH, CDR2 LQKENI.